This T cell receptor (beta chain) was retrieved from a study of human T cells and chemical hapten exposure. Study-wide results and caveats: TCRs whose frequency exceeded 1 in 1000 remained the same following DPC sensitization.

V dropped 1 base and J dropped 2 bases, with 9 bases sitting between them. Germline assignment: CDR1 MNHEY and CDR2 SVGEGT. CDR3 length: 15 residues. This clonotype was observed a few times. Antigen unknown. As the library was built, unique molecular identifiers were attached to individual cDNA molecules. Original handling: A per-sample median of about 96,000 TCRs was observed, with counts ranging from roughly 23,224 to 700,000. TCRdb recomputed calls from the RACE reads with MiXCR, one row per CDR3 protein. The V and J calls were determined by TCRdb, not by the authors. The profile shows 150,000 to 200,000 distinct CDR3 sequences, more than 12% of them singletons. The time point denotes: patch test 1, 2 weeks after DPC sensitization. Treatment meaning: therapeutic diphenylcyclopropenone sensitization with weekly scalp DPC.

The sample was whole blood, taken in connection with sensitization to the hapten diphenylcyclopropenone (DPC). The chain joins TRBV6-2 or TRBV6-3 to TRBJ1-3, with D possibly matching TRBD1 (5 bases). The clonotype originates from a woman aged 30 to 39 with alopecia areata. Some clones in this sample may be carry-over from other donors' samples. The CDR3 here is CASSYFAGTGNTIYF. The CDR3, as DNA: TGTGCCAGCAGTTACTTCGCAGGGACTGGAAACACCATATATTTT.